A single sample gave rise to the 4 T cell receptor beta chains below, sequenced in a study of technical replicates of blood from a handful of donors. The table came from immunoSEQ multiplex PCR; TCRdb's copy has only in-frame clones and leaves some out. The repertoire has about 59,000 clones, roughly 89% of them found once; the top ten carry 5.2%. Material for sequencing was PBMCs. The source is a human donor in good health. Some clones in this sample may be carry-over from other donors' samples.

This chain uses TRBV2 with TRBJ1-3; D uncertain. This CDR3 comprises 13 residues. V shed 6 bases and J shed 2 bases, with 8 bases lying between them. Germline CDR1 SNHLY, CDR2 FYNNEI. This CDR3 is CASRPPAGNTIYF. In nucleotides, the CDR3 is TGTGCCAGCAGACCGCCAGCTGGAAACACCATATATTTT.

The chain has TRBV6-1 and TRBJ1-2, with 9 bases lining up with TRBD1. Trimming took 6 bases from V and 6 from J; bases not matched to a gene: 8. This CDR3 spans 14 amino acids. Germline-derived CDR1 and CDR2 are MNHNS and SASEGT. DNA of the CDR3: TGTGCCAGCAGGAAAGGACAGGGGTGGGATGGCTACACCTTC. This encodes CASRKGQGWDGYTF.

This chain uses TRBV4-1 with TRBJ2-7; TRBD2 matches 7 bases. This CDR3 contains 15 residues. V shed 2 bases, J shed 4 bases, and the junction held 8 bases outside the gene matches. Germline V CDR1 and CDR2: MGHRA, YSYEKL. The CDR3 spells CASSQRSGAAYEQYF. The CDR3 DNA is TGCGCCAGCAGCCAACGGAGCGGGGCTGCTTACGAGCAGTACTTC.

The gene calls are TRBV6-5 and TRBJ2-7; 9 positions match TRBD2. The CDR3 sequence is 16 residues long. V gave up 2 bases and J gave up 2 bases; unmatched junction bases: 7. Germline CDR1 reads MNHEY; CDR2 reads SVGAGI. CDR3: CASSYVGSGSTYEQYF. Here the CDR3 DNA reads TGTGCCAGCAGTTACGTTGGTAGCGGGAGTACCTACGAGCAGTACTTC.